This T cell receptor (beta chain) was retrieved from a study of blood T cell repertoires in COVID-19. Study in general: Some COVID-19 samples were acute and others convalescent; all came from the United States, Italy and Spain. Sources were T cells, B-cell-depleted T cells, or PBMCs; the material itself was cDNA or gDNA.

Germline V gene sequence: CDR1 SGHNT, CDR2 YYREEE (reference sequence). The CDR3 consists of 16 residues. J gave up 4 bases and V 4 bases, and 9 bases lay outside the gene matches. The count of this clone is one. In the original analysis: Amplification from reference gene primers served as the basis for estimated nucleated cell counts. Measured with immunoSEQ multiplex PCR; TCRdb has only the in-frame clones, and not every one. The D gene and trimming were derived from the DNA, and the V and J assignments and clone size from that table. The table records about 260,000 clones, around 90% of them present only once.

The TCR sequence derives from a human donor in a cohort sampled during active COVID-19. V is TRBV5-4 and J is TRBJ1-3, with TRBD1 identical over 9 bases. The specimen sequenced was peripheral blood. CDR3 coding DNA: TGTGCCAGCAGCAAGGACAGGGGTCTTCGAGGAAACACCATATATTTT. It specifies CASSKDRGLRGNTIYF.